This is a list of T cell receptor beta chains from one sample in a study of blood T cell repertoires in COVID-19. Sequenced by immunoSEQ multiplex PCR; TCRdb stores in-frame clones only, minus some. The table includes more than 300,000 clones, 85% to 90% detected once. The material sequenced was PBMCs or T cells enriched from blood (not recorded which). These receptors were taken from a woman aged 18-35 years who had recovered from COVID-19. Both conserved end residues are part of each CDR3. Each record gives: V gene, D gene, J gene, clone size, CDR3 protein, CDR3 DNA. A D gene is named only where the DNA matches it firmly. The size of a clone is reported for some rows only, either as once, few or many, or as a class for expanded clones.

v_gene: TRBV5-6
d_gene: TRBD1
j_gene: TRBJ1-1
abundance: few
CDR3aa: CASSLDRGEAFF
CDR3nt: TGTGCCAGCAGCTTAGACAGGGGGGAAGCTTTCTTT

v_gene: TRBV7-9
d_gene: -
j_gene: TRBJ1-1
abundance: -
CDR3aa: CASSFRSLDTEAFF
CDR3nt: TGTGCCAGCAGCTTCCGGAGTTTGGACACTGAAGCTTTCTTT

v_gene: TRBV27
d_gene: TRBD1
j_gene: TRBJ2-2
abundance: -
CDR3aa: CASSSDRETGELFF
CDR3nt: TGTGCCAGCAGTTCGGACAGGGAAACCGGGGAGCTGTTTTTT

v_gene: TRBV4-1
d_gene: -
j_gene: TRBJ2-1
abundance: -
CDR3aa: CASSQIPLGSSYNEQFF
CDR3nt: TGCGCCAGCAGCCAAATCCCCTTAGGGAGCTCCTACAATGAGCAGTTCTTC

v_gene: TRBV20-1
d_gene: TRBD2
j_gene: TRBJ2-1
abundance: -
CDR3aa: CSASLRGDEQFF
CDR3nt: TGCAGTGCTAGTCTGCGGGGGGATGAGCAGTTCTTC

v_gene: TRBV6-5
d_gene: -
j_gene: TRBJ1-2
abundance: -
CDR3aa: CASVERGGGYTF
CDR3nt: TGTGCCAGCGTAGAAAGGGGGGGTGGCTACACCTTC

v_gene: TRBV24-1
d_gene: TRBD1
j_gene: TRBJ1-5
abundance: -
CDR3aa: CATSESGTGSNQPQHF
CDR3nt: TGTGCCACCAGTGAATCTGGGACAGGTAGCAATCAGCCCCAGCATTTT

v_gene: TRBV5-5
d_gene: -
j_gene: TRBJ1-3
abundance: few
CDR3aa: CASSLVQERNTIYF
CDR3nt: TGTGCCAGCAGCTTGGTTCAGGAAAGAAACACCATATATTTT

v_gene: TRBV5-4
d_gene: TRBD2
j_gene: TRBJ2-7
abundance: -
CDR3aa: CASSHQGGDEQYF
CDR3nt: TGTGCCAGCAGCCACCAGGGAGGGGACGAGCAGTACTTC

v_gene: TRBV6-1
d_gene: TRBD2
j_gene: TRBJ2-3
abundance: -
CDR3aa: CASSEFSGGAGTDTQYF
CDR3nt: TGTGCCAGCAGTGAATTTAGCGGGGGGGCCGGCACAGATACGCAGTATTTT

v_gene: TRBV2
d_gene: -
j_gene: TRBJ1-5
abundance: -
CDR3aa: CASSEGREGNQPQHF
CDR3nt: TGTGCCAGCAGTGAGGGCAGGGAAGGCAATCAGCCCCAGCATTTT

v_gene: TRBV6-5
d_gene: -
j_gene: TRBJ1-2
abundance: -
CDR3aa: CASIQDSTNYGYTF
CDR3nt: TGTGCCAGCATCCAGGACAGTACTAACTATGGCTACACCTTC

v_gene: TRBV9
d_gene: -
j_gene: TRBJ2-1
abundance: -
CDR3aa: CASTGGHNEQFF
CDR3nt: TGTGCCAGCACCGGGGGTCACAATGAGCAGTTCTTC

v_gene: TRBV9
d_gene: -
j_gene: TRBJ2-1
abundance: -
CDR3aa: CASSVDSIPGNEQFF
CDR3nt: TGTGCCAGCAGCGTAGACAGCATTCCCGGCAATGAGCAGTTCTTC

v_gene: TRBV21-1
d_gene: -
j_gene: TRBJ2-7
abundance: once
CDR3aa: CASSKALTGGTYYEQYF
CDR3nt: TGTGCCAGCAGCAAAGCGCTGACGGGGGGGACCTACTACGAGCAGTACTTC

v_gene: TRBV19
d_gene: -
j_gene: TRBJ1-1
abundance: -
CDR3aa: CASTQGWTEAFF
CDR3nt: TGTGCCAGTACGCAGGGCTGGACTGAAGCTTTCTTT

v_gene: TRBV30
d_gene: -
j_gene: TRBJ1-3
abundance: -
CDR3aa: CAWSVFGVAFLRVSGNTIYF
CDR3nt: TGTGCCTGGAGTGTTTTCGGGGTGGCGTTCCTGAGGGTCTCTGGAAACACCATATATTTT

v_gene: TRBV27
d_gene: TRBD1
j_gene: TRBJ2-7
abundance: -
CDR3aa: CASRQGAFYEQYF
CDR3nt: TGTGCCAGCAGACAGGGGGCCTTCTACGAGCAGTACTTC

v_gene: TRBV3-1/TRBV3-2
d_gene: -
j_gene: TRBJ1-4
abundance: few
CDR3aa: CASSRGSGGEREKLFF
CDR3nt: TGTGCCAGCAGCCGGGGGTCGGGCGGGGAGCGAGAAAAACTGTTTTTT

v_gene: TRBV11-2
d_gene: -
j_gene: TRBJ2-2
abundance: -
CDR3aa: CASSLNGGAAIGELFF
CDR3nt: TGTGCCAGCAGCTTAAACGGCGGAGCGGCCATAGGGGAGCTGTTTTTT

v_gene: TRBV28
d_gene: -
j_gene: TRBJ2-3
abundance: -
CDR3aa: CASSWRSSTDTQYF
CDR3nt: TGTGCCAGCAGTTGGAGGAGTAGCACAGATACGCAGTATTTT

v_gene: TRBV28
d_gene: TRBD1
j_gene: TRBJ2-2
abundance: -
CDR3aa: CASSPYRGLAGELFF
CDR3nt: TGTGCCAGCAGTCCCTACAGGGGGCTGGCCGGGGAGCTGTTTTTT

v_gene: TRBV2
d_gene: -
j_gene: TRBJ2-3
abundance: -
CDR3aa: CATQEGASIDTQYF
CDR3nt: TGTGCCACTCAGGAGGGGGCATCAATAGATACGCAGTATTTT

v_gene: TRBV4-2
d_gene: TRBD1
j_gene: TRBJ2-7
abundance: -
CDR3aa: CASSPRVRGQVYEQYF
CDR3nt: TGTGCCAGCAGCCCCCGGGTTCGGGGACAGGTCTACGAGCAGTACTTC

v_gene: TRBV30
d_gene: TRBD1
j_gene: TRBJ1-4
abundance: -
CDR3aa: CAWSTGDEEKLFF
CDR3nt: TGTGCCTGGTCGACAGGGGACGAGGAAAAACTGTTTTTT

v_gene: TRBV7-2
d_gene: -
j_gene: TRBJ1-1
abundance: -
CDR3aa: CASSLWAGREMNTEAFF
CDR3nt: TGTGCCAGCAGCTTATGGGCGGGGCGTGAAATGAACACTGAAGCTTTCTTT

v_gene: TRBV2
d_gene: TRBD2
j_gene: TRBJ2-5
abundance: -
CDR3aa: CASSPSGRETQYF
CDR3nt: TGTGCCAGCAGCCCCAGCGGGAGGGAGACCCAGTACTTC

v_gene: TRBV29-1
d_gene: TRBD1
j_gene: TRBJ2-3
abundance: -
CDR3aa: CSDRPGQGAMAQYF
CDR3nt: TGCAGCGATCGTCCGGGACAGGGGGCTATGGCGCAGTATTTT

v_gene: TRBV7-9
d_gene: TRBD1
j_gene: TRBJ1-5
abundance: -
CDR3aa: CASSSQGDQPQHF
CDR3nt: TGTGCCAGCAGCTCGCAGGGGGATCAGCCCCAGCATTTT